The 31 T cell receptor beta chains listed next were all sequenced from one sample in a study of T-cell memory formation after mild COVID-19. TCRdb reanalysed the 5' RACE reads using MiXCR and keeps one entry per CDR3 protein. The sample includes approximately 210,000 distinct CDR3 sequences, 15% to 20% of them seen just once. The sequenced material came from PBMCs or a T cell subset sorted from them (not recorded which). The origin of the receptors is an adult woman who had mild COVID-19 (a few samples of this study predate the infection). Cell type and time point are not known.

This clonotype has a handful of counts. At one end, the junction sequence differs from germline, possibly due to a read error. This chain uses TRBV7-2 with TRBJ2-1; 7 nucleotides line up with TRBD2. The CDR3 runs to 15 residues. CDR1 is SGHTA and CDR2 is FQGNSA in the germline V gene. The CDR3 region is CASTPTSLSYHEQFF. Written as DNA, the CDR3 is TGTGCCAGCACCCCGACTAGCCTCTCCTACCATGAGCAGTTCTTC. The full variable domain, completed using reference TRBV7-2 and TRBJ2-1, is GAGVSQSPSNKVTEKGKDVELRCDPISGHTALYWYRQSLGQGLEFLIYFQGNSAPDKSGLPSDRFSAERTGGSVSTLTIQRTQQEDSAVYLCASTPTSLSYHEQFFGPGTRLTVL.

This sequence joins TRBV7-9 and TRBJ2-5, with D possibly matching TRBD1 (6 bases). V lost 5 bases and J lost 0, with 16 bases in between. The CDR3 extends over 16 amino acids. Germline loops: CDR1 SEHNR, CDR2 FQNEAQ (reference sequence). Here the CDR3 reads CASSRRQATYQETQYF. The CDR3 coding sequence is TGTGCCAGCAGCCGGAGACAGGCTACGTACCAAGAGACCCAGTACTTC.

This clonotype was picked up a small number of times. This chain uses TRBV12-3 or TRBV12-4 with TRBJ1-5, with D hard to call. V was trimmed by 6 bases and J by 6 bases, leaving 9 bases between them. The CDR3 runs to 12 residues. The CDR3 reads CASSRGSQPQHF. CDR3 sequence (DNA): TGTGCCAGCAGCCGCGGTAGTCAGCCCCAGCATTTT.

This clonotype appeared a single time. The gene calls are TRBV7-2 and TRBJ2-5; D is uncertain. The germline V gene has CDR1 SGHTA and CDR2 FQGNSA. Deletions cut 1 base from V and 0 bases from J, with 6 bases between. The CDR3 sequence is 14 residues long. The DNA of the CDR3 is TGTGCCAGCAGCTTAGATGGAAACCAAGAGACCCAGTACTTC. Translation: CASSLDGNQETQYF.

The V call is TRBV11-3, the J call TRBJ2-7; D perhaps matches TRBD2 (6 bases). Germline V gives CDR1 SGHNT, CDR2 YENEEA. CDR3 length: 14 residues. Trimming left V 2 bases short and J 5 bases short, with 13 bases between. The CDR3 spells CASSLSGGINEQYF. CDR3 DNA: TGTGCCAGCAGCTTAAGTGGGGGGATCAACGAGCAGTACTTC.

This clonotype was observed a few times. J is TRBJ1-6 and V is TRBV12-3 or TRBV12-4, with no clear D. The length of the CDR3 is 14 residues. V lost 5 bases, J lost 10 bases, and 15 bases lay in between. CDR3 in DNA: TGTGCCAGCAGTCCCTGGACTCGGCAGTCACCCCTCCACTTT. Protein: CASSPWTRQSPLHF.

This clonotype was seen a handful of times. The chain recombines TRBV12-3 or TRBV12-4 with TRBJ2-7; 8 bases agree with TRBD1. V was clipped by 5 bases and J by 6 bases; unmatched bases: 15. This CDR3 has 16 residues. CDR3 region: CASSLGQGVKYREQYF. In DNA, the CDR3 is TGTGCCAGCAGTCTTGGACAGGGAGTAAAGTATCGCGAGCAGTACTTC.

The chain couples TRBV7-2 to TRBJ1-4; D is unclear. CDR3 length: 12 residues. Trimming stripped 5 bases from V and 8 bases from J, with 9 bases between. In germline, CDR1 is SGHTA, CDR2 FQGNSA. The CDR3 DNA follows: TGTGCCAGCAGCCCTTATAGGGAAAAACTGTTTTTT. Amino acid sequence: CASSPYREKLFF. Full variable domain (outside the CDR3, taken from reference TRBV7-2 and TRBJ1-4): GAGVSQSPSNKVTEKGKDVELRCDPISGHTALYWYRQSLGQGLEFLIYFQGNSAPDKSGLPSDRFSAERTGGSVSTLTIQRTQQEDSAVYLCASSPYREKLFFGSGTQLSVL.

The chain couples TRBV3-1 to TRBJ1-5; the D gene is possibly TRBD1 (6 bases). Germline CDR1 LGHDT, CDR2 YNNKEL (reference sequence). V was trimmed by 2 bases and J by 5 bases, leaving 10 bases between them. CDR3 length: 14 amino acids. The DNA for the CDR3 is TGTGCCAGCAGCCAATGGGGGCGCGATCAGCCCCAGCATTTT. This sequence encodes CASSQWGRDQPQHF.

The rearrangement uses TRBV3-1 and TRBJ2-7; D gene unclear. The CDR3 is made up of 13 amino acids. V was trimmed by 5 bases and J by 2 bases, leaving 10 bases between them. Germline CDR1 reads LGHDT; CDR2 reads YNNKEL (reference sequence). The CDR3 region is CASSAGSTYEQYF. The CDR3 DNA sequence: TGTGCCAGCAGCGCCGGTTCTACCTACGAGCAGTACTTC.

This clonotype was recorded a few times. Its ends do not fully match the called genes, so a read error is possible. This sequence joins TRBV5-1 and TRBJ1-1; no clear D gene. The CDR3 covers 17 residues. Germline assignment: CDR1 SGHRS and CDR2 YFSETQ. The CDR3 here is CDSSLDSRFTQATEAFF. CDR3 DNA: TGCGACAGCAGCTTGGACTCTCGCTTCACCCAGGCCACTGAAGCTTTCTTT.

This clonotype turned up a few times. V gene TRBV25-1 combines with J gene TRBJ1-2; the D is unclear. V was clipped by 5 bases and J by 2 bases, with 15 bases between them. Germline values: CDR1 MGHDK, CDR2 SYGVNS. The CDR3 extends over 15 amino acids. The CDR3 region has the DNA TGTGCCAGCAGTTCCCCGGGCACCATCAACTATGGCTACACCTTC. This encodes CASSSPGTINYGYTF.

The V call is TRBV7-9, the J call TRBJ1-1; weak D call: TRBD1 (6 bases). V lost 2 bases to trimming and J lost 3 bases, with 7 bases between them. This CDR3 region has 13 residues. The V gene's germline CDR1 is SEHNR and CDR2 FQNEAQ (reference sequence). The CDR3 here is CASSLQGHTEAFF. Written as DNA, the CDR3 is TGTGCCAGCAGCTTACAGGGGCACACTGAAGCTTTCTTT.

This clonotype was counted between two and nine times. The J gene is TRBJ1-6, the V gene TRBV19, with D maybe TRBD1 (5 bases). Trimming shortened V by 6 bases and J by 10 bases, and 16 bases separated the two germline ends. This CDR3 is built from 14 residues. Germline V CDR1 and CDR2: LNHDA, SQIVND (reference sequence). The CDR3 sequence: CASSRDRGGSPLHF. The CDR3 DNA reads TGTGCCAGTAGCAGGGACCGTGGTGGATCACCCCTCCACTTT.

The gene calls are TRBV7-2 and TRBJ1-6; D is perhaps TRBD1 (6 bases). V was trimmed by 6 bases and J by 9 bases, leaving 15 bases between them. The CDR3 sequence is 14 residues long. Germline values: CDR1 SGHTA, CDR2 FQGNSA. The CDR3 DNA is TGTGCCAGCAGTTCTCCAGGGGAAGGTTCACCCCTCCACTTT. Protein: CASSSPGEGSPLHF. Drawing the rest from reference TRBV7-2 and TRBJ1-6, the complete variable domain is GAGVSQSPSNKVTEKGKDVELRCDPISGHTALYWYRQSLGQGLEFLIYFQGNSAPDKSGLPSDRFSAERTGGSVSTLTIQRTQQEDSAVYLCASSSPGEGSPLHFGNGTRLTVT.

The chain joins TRBV24-1 to TRBJ1-2, with a weak D call TRBD1 (5 bases). The germline V and J ends were trimmed by 2 bases and 6 bases, with 12 bases remaining between them. The CDR3 extends over 14 amino acids. Germline CDR1 and CDR2: KGHDR and SFDVKD. The CDR3 DNA reads as TGTGCCACCAGTGATTGGGGCAGGGATAATGGCTACACCTTC. This codes for CATSDWGRDNGYTF.

Only a few counts were recorded for this clonotype. The chain has TRBV11-2 and TRBJ2-1, with D unresolved. With 2 bases removed from V and 10 bases from J, the gap between germline ends came to 15 bases. Germline CDR1 and CDR2: SGHAT and FQNNGV. CDR3 length equals 14 residues. The CDR3 sequence: CASSLFQEGWEQFF. The CDR3 bases are TGTGCCAGCAGCTTATTTCAGGAAGGATGGGAGCAGTTCTTC.

In its sample, this clonotype was seen a few times. The chain uses TRBV5-6 and TRBJ1-4; D gene unclear. The CDR3 loop spans 15 amino acids. The ends were cut back, 1 base at V and 6 bases at J, with 13 bases in the middle. CDR1 is SGHDT, CDR2 YYEEEE, per germline. The CDR3 spells CASSLTDWEDEKLFF. The CDR3 coding sequence is TGTGCCAGCAGCTTGACGGATTGGGAGGATGAAAAACTGTTTTTT.

The chain is built from TRBV12-3 or TRBV12-4 and TRBJ2-3, with 7 bases matching TRBD1. V lost 6 bases to trimming and J lost 2 bases; unmatched junction nucleotides: 8. The length of the CDR3 is 15 residues. The CDR3 here is CASSATGIYTDTQYF. The CDR3 DNA reads TGTGCCAGCAGCGCGACAGGGATTTACACAGATACGCAGTATTTT.

This clonotype was detected a few times. The rearrangement links TRBV7-2 to TRBJ2-3, with 10 positions matching TRBD1. With V trimmed by 5 bases and J by 5 bases, 19 bases remained unmatched. The CDR3 is 19 residues long. CDR1 is SGHTA and CDR2 is FQGNSA in the germline V gene. This chain's CDR3 is CASSGRTGGPAGARDTQYF. Written as DNA, the CDR3 is TGTGCCAGCAGCGGCCGGACAGGGGGACCGGCGGGAGCTCGAGATACGCAGTATTTT.

At least ten counts were recorded for this clonotype. The chain has TRBV14 and TRBJ2-1, with TRBD1 identical over 7 bases. The CDR3 sequence is 16 residues long. Germline CDR1 reads SGHDN; CDR2 reads FVKESK. V lost 4 bases, J lost 9 bases, and 15 bases stayed unmatched. The CDR3 sequence is CASSLWTGGSSGEQFF. The CDR3, as DNA: TGTGCCAGCAGCCTGTGGACAGGCGGCTCGAGCGGTGAGCAGTTCTTC.

In this sample, this clonotype turned up many times. The chain is built from TRBV14 and TRBJ2-1; TRBD2 aligns across 9 bases. Germline-derived CDR1 and CDR2 are SGHDN and FVKESK. V was pared by 5 bases and J by 10 bases, with 6 bases of the junction left unmatched. The CDR3 runs to 13 residues. Here the CDR3 reads CASSKFSGGEQFF. Written as DNA, the CDR3 is TGTGCCAGCAGCAAATTTAGCGGGGGCGAGCAGTTCTTC.

This clonotype was counted only a few times. This chain connects TRBV15 to TRBJ2-7, with 13 bases matching TRBD2. This CDR3 has 16 residues. From germline, CDR1 is LNHNV and CDR2 YYDKDF (reference sequence). J was trimmed by 5 bases and V by 5 bases; bases with no gene match: 9. As DNA, the CDR3 is TGTGCCACCAGCCTTCCTCCGGGACTAGCGGGAAACGAGCAGTACTTC. Protein: CATSLPPGLAGNEQYF.

This chain joins TRBV6-1 and TRBJ1-2; D not resolved. The CDR3 has 14 residues. The V gene's germline CDR1 is MNHNS and CDR2 SASEGT. Trimming left V 8 bases short and J 8 bases short, with 21 bases between. CDR3 region: CASSSAGLYEGYTF. The CDR3 DNA reads TGTGCCAGCTCAAGCGCCGGACTCTACGAGGGCTACACCTTC.

This clonotype appeared a few times. The chain couples TRBV10-3 to TRBJ1-1; no clear D gene. Deletions cut 2 bases from V and 9 bases from J, with 13 bases between. This CDR3 has 13 residues. Germline V lookup: CDR1 ENHRY, CDR2 SYGVKD. The CDR3 region is CAISEPASIQAFF. CDR3 DNA: TGTGCCATCAGTGAGCCTGCAAGTATTCAAGCTTTCTTT.

The table lists this clonotype with a few counts. The rearrangement links TRBV9 to TRBJ2-3, with TRBD1 matching over 7 bases. Germline-derived CDR1 and CDR2 are SGDLS and YYNGEE. The V segment lost 4 bases and the J segment 5 bases; nucleotides outside the gene matches: 16. This CDR3 is 17 amino acids long. Here the CDR3 reads CASSPDSGTVRGDTQYF. CDR3 DNA sequence: TGTGCCAGCAGCCCTGACTCTGGGACAGTTCGAGGAGATACGCAGTATTTT.

The sample holds one count of this clonotype. The chain has TRBV5-5 and TRBJ2-2, with D possibly TRBD2 on 5 matching bases. Germline lookup yields CDR1 SGHKS and CDR2 YYEKEE (reference sequence). The CDR3 loop spans 16 amino acids. The ends were cut back, 4 bases at V and 1 base at J, with 14 bases in the middle. The DNA of the CDR3 is TGTGCCAGCAGCCCCCTCGGGGTCATGAACACCGGGGAGCTGTTTTTT. This gives the protein CASSPLGVMNTGELFF.

V and J are TRBV5-5 and TRBJ1-6; D remains unclear. Trimming removed 1 base at V and 9 bases at J, with 8 bases between. The CDR3 extends over 13 amino acids. The germline V gene has CDR1 SGHKS and CDR2 YYEKEE (reference sequence). The CDR3 reads CASSLSSGSPLHF. Here the CDR3 DNA reads TGTGCCAGCAGCTTGTCTAGCGGTTCACCCCTCCACTTT. Full variable domain (outside the CDR3, taken from reference TRBV5-5 and TRBJ1-6): DAGVTQSPTHLIKTRGQQVTLRCSPISGHKSVSWYQQVLGQGPQFIFQYYEKEERGRGNFPDRFSARQFPNYSSELNVNALLLGDSALYLCASSLSSGSPLHFGNGTRLTVT.

V gene TRBV12-3 or TRBV12-4 combines with J gene TRBJ1-3, with 8 nucleotides matching TRBD1. The CDR3 is 15 residues long. V shed 7 bases and J 4 bases; nucleotides not matched to a gene: 9. CDR3 nucleotides: TGTGCCAGCACCGAGGACAGGGCCGTAGGAAACACCATATATTTT. It specifies CASTEDRAVGNTIYF.

For this clonotype: A read error may produce the germline difference seen at one junction end. The chain combines TRBV18 with TRBJ2-1; possible D gene TRBD1, 5 bases. This CDR3 is built from 15 residues. Germline lookup yields CDR1 KGHSH and CDR2 LQKENI. The CDR3 bases are TGTGCCATCTCACCACCTACAGGCCTAAGGCGGGAGCAGTTCTTC. Its protein product is CAISPPTGLRREQFF.

This clonotype was counted only a few times. This chain joins TRBV12-3 or TRBV12-4 and TRBJ1-1; 10 bases line up with TRBD1. The CDR3 runs 15 residues. J gave up 6 bases and V 4 bases, and 8 bases lay outside the gene matches. CDR3 in amino acids: CASSSLGQGSPEAFF. The CDR3 DNA follows: TGTGCCAGCAGTTCACTGGGACAGGGGTCACCTGAAGCTTTCTTT.